The 24 T cell receptor beta chains given below trace back to one sample, sequenced in a study of regulatory T cells in long-lasting Graves disease. Time point denoted: persistent/refractory GD, antithyroid drugs over 5 years with positive TRAb. RNA extracted from PBMCs served as the sequencing template. Assembly of TCR beta libraries relied on iRepertoire HTBI primers together with Arm-PCR of CDR3 regions. Via MiXCR, TCRdb re-called the multiplex PCR reads, giving one row per CDR3 protein. The table records around 510,000 distinct CDR3 sequences, 20% to 25% of them present only once. The material was peripheral blood mononuclear cells (PBMCs), obtained when the disease was refractory, from a patient treated with antithyroid drugs. The receptor source for this set is a female donor with Graves disease.

V gene TRBV19 combines with J gene TRBJ1-5; 7 nucleotides agree with TRBD1. From germline, CDR1 is LNHDA and CDR2 SQIVND (reference sequence). V shed 6 bases and J 5 bases; nucleotides not matched to a gene: 10. This CDR3 spans 15 amino acids. The CDR3 DNA reads as TGTGCCAGTAGCCCGCGGGACAGCTTTTATCAGCCCCAGCATTTT. As protein: CASSPRDSFYQPQHF.

This clonotype was seen more than once but under ten times. With a much larger clone just one base away, this may be a read error. This sequence joins TRBV7-8 and TRBJ1-2; D remains unclear. Germline V lookup: CDR1 SGHVS, CDR2 FQNEAQ. The CDR3 consists of 13 residues. The CDR3 sequence: CASSSRNISGCTF. The CDR3 coding sequence is TGTGCCAGCAGCTCGCGTAACATCTCCGGCTGCACCTTC.

The genes are TRBV3-1 and TRBJ2-5; 13 positions agree with TRBD2. Unmatched junction bases numbered 10, after V lost 7 bases and J lost 5 bases. CDR1 is LGHDT, CDR2 YNNKEL, per germline (reference sequence). The CDR3 has 16 residues. CDR3 nucleotides: TGTGCCAGCAAAAAACTAGCGGGAGGGCCTTGGGAGACCCAGTACTTC. This codes for CASKKLAGGPWETQYF.

This clonotype was counted a few times. This rearrangement joins TRBV14 to TRBJ1-4; weak D call: TRBD1 (5 bases). The V gene's germline CDR1 is SGHDN and CDR2 FVKESK. This CDR3 is built from 15 residues. Trimming removed 3 bases at V and 8 bases at J, with 16 bases between. The CDR3 sequence is CASSQDTYGREKLFF. CDR3 bases: TGTGCCAGCAGCCAGGACACATATGGTCGGGAAAAACTGTTTTTT.

This clonotype was found many times. This chain uses TRBV28 with TRBJ2-7; D unclear. Trimming cost V 3 bases and J 1 base, with 7 bases left between them. This CDR3 has 13 residues. The germline V gene has CDR1 MDHEN and CDR2 SYDVKM. CDR3 sequence reads: CASSLSASYEQYF. The CDR3 nucleotides are TGTGCCAGCAGTTTGTCAGCTTCCTACGAGCAGTACTTC.

This clonotype was detected ten times or more. Compared with germline, one end of the junction differs, possibly owing to a read error. The chain links TRBV6-1 to TRBJ2-4, with D hard to call. Germline CDR1 reads MNHNS; CDR2 reads SASEGT. This CDR3 contains 16 residues. The chain's CDR3 is CASSEGHGAGGNIQYF. The CDR3 coding sequence is TGTGCCAGCAGCGAAGGGCATGGCGCAGGCGGAAACATTCAGTACTTC.

The chain employs TRBV29-1 and TRBJ1-1; no reliable D call. This CDR3 spans 12 amino acids. Deletions cut 3 bases from V and 1 base from J, with 6 bases between. CDR1 and CDR2 (germline): SQVTM, ANQGSEA. For the CDR3, the DNA is TGCAGCGTTGACTTAACGAACACTGAAGCTTTCTTT. Amino acid sequence: CSVDLTNTEAFF.

The table lists this clonotype with a few counts. The V and J genes are TRBV29-1 and TRBJ1-2; tentatively, D is TRBD1 (5 bases). Germline V gene lookup returns CDR1 SQVTM and CDR2 ANQGSEA. Trimming shortened V by 6 bases and J by 1 base, and 15 bases separated the two germline ends. The CDR3 is 14 residues long. CDR3 amino acids: CSVGGGSRNYGYTF. CDR3 nucleotides: TGCAGCGTAGGCGGGGGGTCTCGTAACTATGGCTACACCTTC.

This clonotype has ten or more counts. This chain links TRBV28 with TRBJ2-7; D is undetermined. V lost 3 bases, J lost 2 bases, and 8 bases lay in between. The CDR3 extends over 13 amino acids. Germline CDR1 MDHEN, CDR2 SYDVKM. The CDR3 DNA is TGTGCCAGCAGTTTGGACGGTGCCTACGAGCAGTACTTC. Translated, it gives CASSLDGAYEQYF.

This clonotype appeared a few times. The V call is TRBV20-1, the J call TRBJ1-2; a possible D gene is TRBD1 (6 bases). The CDR3 runs to 13 residues. Per the germline V gene, CDR1 is DFQATT and CDR2 is SNEGSKA (reference sequence). Trimming removed 5 bases from V and 3 bases from J, with 13 bases in between. CDR3 DNA: TGCAGTGCTCCGAGGGGGGCTTACTATGGCTACACCTTC. Translated: CSAPRGAYYGYTF.

This clonotype was seen at least ten times. V and J are TRBV2 and TRBJ1-2; TRBD1 might be the D (5 bases). Germline V gene sequence: CDR1 SNHLY, CDR2 FYNNEI. Trimming left V 6 bases short and J 4 bases short, with 15 bases between. CDR3 length equals 14 residues. The CDR3 coding sequence is TGTGCCAGCAGCGGTAGGAGGGGATCCTATGGCTACACCTTC. This codes for CASSGRRGSYGYTF.

The chain has TRBV14 and TRBJ2-1; 10 bases fit TRBD2. V lost 6 bases and J lost 2; bases outside the gene matches: 4. CDR1 and CDR2 from the germline V gene are SGHDN and FVKESK. The CDR3 sequence is 15 residues long. CDR3 residues: CASRPTSGTYNEQFF. The CDR3 DNA sequence: TGTGCCAGCAGGCCCACTAGCGGGACCTACAATGAGCAGTTCTTC.

This clonotype occurred many times. The chain combines TRBV5-5 with TRBJ1-6; perhaps TRBD1 as D (5 bases). V lost 2 bases and J lost 8, with 8 bases in between. The CDR3 covers 13 residues. The V gene's germline CDR1 is SGHKS and CDR2 YYEKEE (reference sequence). The CDR3 nucleotides are TGTGCCAGCAGCTTAGCGGGGGATTCACCCCTCCACTTT. The encoded protein is CASSLAGDSPLHF.

V usage is TRBV5-1 and J usage is TRBJ2-7; 11 bases align to TRBD1. Unmatched junction bases numbered 3, after V lost 2 bases and J lost 5 bases. CDR3 length: 14 residues. CDR1 SGHRS and CDR2 YFSETQ come from the germline V gene. The CDR3 is CASSFGQGANEQYF. The CDR3 DNA sequence: TGCGCCAGCAGCTTCGGACAGGGGGCCAACGAGCAGTACTTC.

In regard to this clonotype: A much larger clone is a single base away; this may be a read error. The conserved phenylalanine or tryptophan normally closing the CDR3 is absent here, so this likely arose from a read error. The chain combines TRBV30 with TRBJ2-7; the D gene is possibly TRBD2 (6 bases). V was pared by 5 bases and J by 6 bases, with 8 bases between. CDR1 is GTSNPN, CDR2 SVGIG, per germline (reference sequence). This CDR3 spans 10 amino acids. Here the CDR3 DNA reads TGTGCCTGGGGAGGGAGCGAGCAGTACCTC. Its translation: CAWGGSEQYL.

This clonotype has at least ten counts. J is TRBJ2-5 and V is TRBV18; 7 bases match TRBD1. This CDR3 has 17 residues. Germline-derived CDR1 and CDR2 are KGHSH and LQKENI. J was trimmed by 2 bases and V by 6 bases; bases with no gene match: 15. CDR3 region: CASSPLGPGQLQETQYF. The CDR3 DNA reads TGTGCCAGCTCCCCCCTCGGACCGGGACAGCTACAAGAGACCCAGTACTTC.

This clonotype was seen many times. V and J are TRBV2 and TRBJ2-6; D gene unclear. Per germline, CDR1 SNHLY and CDR2 FYNNEI. V shed 3 bases and J shed 0 bases, with 9 bases lying between them. The CDR3 has 16 amino acids. CDR3 in amino acids: CASSDFLSSGANVLTF. The DNA for the CDR3 is TGTGCCAGCAGTGATTTTCTGAGCTCTGGGGCCAACGTCCTGACTTTC.

The sample holds many counts of this clonotype. The gene calls are TRBV28 and TRBJ1-4; D gene unclear. There are 13 residues in the CDR3. CDR1 and CDR2 from the germline V gene are MDHEN and SYDVKM. V lost 11 bases to trimming and J lost 3 bases, with 13 bases between them. This chain's CDR3 is CAGREHANEKLFF. DNA of the CDR3: TGTGCCGGAAGGGAACACGCTAATGAAAAACTGTTTTTT.

This clonotype was observed at least ten times. The V call is TRBV6-1, the J call TRBJ2-5, with 7 positions matching TRBD2. Losses at the gene ends were 5 bases for V and 2 bases for J; bases not matched to a gene: 14. Germline assignment: CDR1 MNHNS and CDR2 SASEGT. The CDR3 runs 17 residues. The CDR3 region has the DNA TGTGCCAGCAGTCTAGGCCTCCGACTAGCAGCGCAAGAGACCCAGTACTTC. Its protein product is CASSLGLRLAAQETQYF.

This chain uses TRBV27 with TRBJ2-7; TRBD2 matches at 11 bases. The CDR3 runs 17 residues. Trimming took 5 bases from V and 7 from J; bases not matched to a gene: 16. Germline CDR1 reads MNHEY; CDR2 reads SMNVEV (reference sequence). Here the CDR3 DNA reads TGTGCCAGCAGTCCCCTAGGGGTGTGGCTAGCGGGAGGAGAGCAGTACTTC. Encoded protein: CASSPLGVWLAGGEQYF.

This clonotype was counted at least ten times. The CDR3 loop is CASSLGLAPPAQETQYF. CDR3 sequence (DNA): TGTGCCAGCAGCTTAGGGCTGGCCCCCCCCGCACAAGAGACCCAGTACTTC. The chain is built from TRBV11-2 and TRBJ2-5, with unresolved D. Trimming removed 1 base at V and 2 bases at J, with 17 bases between. Germline loops: CDR1 SGHAT, CDR2 FQNNGV. The CDR3 sequence is 17 residues long.

This chain connects TRBV13 to TRBJ1-1, with 7 bases aligning to TRBD1. J was trimmed by 6 bases and V by 3 bases; bases with no gene match: 10. The CDR3 sequence is 15 residues long. Germline-derived CDR1 and CDR2 are PRHDT and FYEKMQ (reference sequence). The CDR3 region has the DNA TGTGCCAGCAGCTTTAGTTTCACAGGGGCCCCTGAAGCTTTCTTT. Its protein product is CASSFSFTGAPEAFF.

The rearrangement links TRBV2 to TRBJ2-2; TRBD2 matches at 13 bases. The CDR3 loop spans 18 amino acids. The J segment lost 1 base and the V segment lost 10 bases, leaving 12 bases of the junction unmatched. The germline CDR1 and CDR2 sequences are SNHLY and FYNNEI. The CDR3 loop is CATTPGGLAGMNTGELFF. The CDR3 DNA reads as TGTGCCACTACACCCGGGGGACTAGCGGGGATGAACACCGGGGAGCTGTTTTTT.

This chain connects TRBV27 to TRBJ2-1; 9 positions agree with TRBD2. The CDR3 is 15 amino acids. Germline values: CDR1 MNHEY, CDR2 SMNVEV (reference sequence). V was pared by 4 bases and J by 6 bases, with 7 bases of the junction left unmatched. CDR3 protein: CASSWRLAGLNEQFF. The CDR3 nucleotides read TGTGCCAGCAGTTGGAGGCTAGCGGGACTCAATGAGCAGTTCTTC.